These T cell receptor beta chains were read from a single sample in a study of T cell changes during pregnancy in multiple sclerosis. Clones were sequenced by immunoSEQ multiplex PCR, and TCRdb holds only the in-frame ones, with some missing. The sample holds 100,000 to 150,000 clones, 90% to 95% seen once. Sequenced here: peripheral blood, sampled before pregnancy. These receptors all stem from a female donor with multiple sclerosis, enrolled in a pregnancy study. Both conserved end residues are part of each CDR3. The D gene is left open where the match is weak. Not all rows give a size; the values are once, few, many and, for expanded clones, a class.

>TRBJ1-3|TRBD1|once|TRBV9
TGTGCCAGCAGCGTAGAGGCCCGGGACAGCTCCTCTGGAAACACCATATATTTT
CASSVEARDSSSGNTIYF
>TRBJ2-3|-|-|TRBV18
TGTGCCAGCTCACCGTCGAGCACAGATACGCAGTATTTT
CASSPSSTDTQYF
>TRBJ2-7|TRBD2|-|TRBV19
TGTGCCAGTAGTACTTACTGGACTGGCGGGAGGTTCTACGAGCAGTACTTC
CASSTYWTGGRFYEQYF
>TRBJ1-2|TRBD1|once|TRBV30
TGTGCCTGGAGAGGACAGGGGGCAACGAAAGGCTACACCTTC
CAWRGQGATKGYTF
>TRBJ1-2|-|-|TRBV30
TGTGCCTGGAGTGTACAGGACACGGGCCATGGCTACACCTTC
CAWSVQDTGHGYTF
>TRBJ2-5|TRBD1|-|TRBV5-1
TGCGCCAGCAGCTTAGGGGACAGTGAGACCCAGTACTTC
CASSLGDSETQYF
>TRBJ2-4|TRBD1|-|TRBV5-6
TGTGCCAGCAGCCCGCGGACAGGATGGGCCAAAAACATTCAGTACTTC
CASSPRTGWAKNIQYF
>TRBJ2-3|TRBD2|-|TRBV7-2
TGTGCCAGCAGCTTAGGAGTCGGCGGGGGAGCTACAGATACGCAGTATTTT
CASSLGVGGGATDTQYF
>TRBJ2-3|TRBD1|-|TRBV2
TGTGCCAGCAGCTCACAGGGGATGACAGATACGCAGTATTTT
CASSSQGMTDTQYF
>TRBJ2-1|-|-|TRBV25-1
TGTGCCAGCAGTTCTCTAAATGAGCAGTTCTTC
CASSSLNEQFF
>TRBJ2-1|TRBD1|once|TRBV2
TGTGCCAGCAGTGCCGGGACAGGGCTTCAACTCGAGCAGTTCTTC
CASSAGTGLQLEQFF
>TRBJ2-3|-|-|TRBV5-6
TGTGCCAGCAGCCCCCCTGGAGGGGCACGAGAGGATACGCAGTATTTT
CASSPPGGAREDTQYF
>TRBJ2-2|TRBD2|-|TRBV7-3
TGTGCCAGCAGCTCCCCCCGACTAGCGGGAGGGAGGTATGGGGAGCTGTTTTTT
CASSSPRLAGGRYGELFF
>TRBJ1-5|-|-|TRBV30
TGTGCCTGGGCCCCAGCGGGGGGACAGCCCCAGCATTTT
CAWAPAGGQPQHF
>TRBJ1-4|TRBD1|-|TRBV5-4
TGTGCCAGCAGCTTGCAGTTTACGACAGGGACTAATGAAAAACTGTTTTTT
CASSLQFTTGTNEKLFF
>TRBJ1-3|-|-|TRBV29-1
TGCAGCGTTGACCCGACAGGCTCTGGAAACACCATATATTTT
CSVDPTGSGNTIYF
>TRBJ2-1|-|few|TRBV9
TGTGCCAGCAGCGTTCTAGAGGACTCATACAATGAGCAGTTCTTC
CASSVLEDSYNEQFF
>TRBJ2-5|-|-|TRBV14
TGTGCCAGCAGCCTTGGACAGAAAGAACAAGAGACCCAGTACTTC
CASSLGQKEQETQYF
>TRBJ2-7|-|-|TRBV4-1
TGCGCCAGCAGCCAAGATAGTTGGGGCCCCCCGGTAAACGAGCAGTACTTC
CASSQDSWGPPVNEQYF
>TRBJ2-1|TRBD2|-|TRBV14
TGTGCCAGCAGCCAAGAGTCGGGGACTAGCGGTCGAGAGTTCTTC
CASSQESGTSGREFF
>TRBJ2-7|TRBD2|-|TRBV27
TGTGCCAGCAGTTTCGGGGGGTCGGGCGAGCAGTACTTC
CASSFGGSGEQYF
>TRBJ2-7|-|-|TRBV6-5
TGTGCCAGCAGTTACGACCCAACGGGCGAGCAGTACTTC
CASSYDPTGEQYF
>TRBJ2-2|TRBD1|-|TRBV5-1
TGCGCCAGCAGCTTTCCGGGACAGGGGATTTTAAGTGCCGGGGAGCTGTTTTTT
CASSFPGQGILSAGELFF
>TRBJ1-2|TRBD1|-|TRBV5-4
TGTGCCAGCAGTTCCCGGGACAGGGGGCTTTTCTATGGCTACACCTTC
CASSSRDRGLFYGYTF
>TRBJ2-1|-|-|TRBV5-4
TGTGCCAGCAGCTTGGACAGCTACAATGAGCAGTTCTTC
CASSLDSYNEQFF
>TRBJ2-5|-|-|TRBV7-8
TGTGCCAGCAGCTTAGATCGCGGGATAAAGACCCAGTACTTC
CASSLDRGIKTQYF
>TRBJ1-3|TRBD1|-|TRBV2
TGTGCCAGCAGTTCGGACAGGGGTTCGAACACCATATATTTT
CASSSDRGSNTIYF
>TRBJ1-3|-|-|TRBV27
TGTGCCAGCAGTTTTTGCCAGTACTCTGGAAACACCATATATTTT
CASSFCQYSGNTIYF
>TRBJ1-2|-|-|TRBV9
TGTGCCAGCAGCCCAGAGCGGGGATCGACAGTCCCATATGGCTACACCTTC
CASSPERGSTVPYGYTF
>TRBJ2-7|TRBD1|-|TRBV13
TGTGCCAGCAGCTTCGGGACAGGGGGGCACGAGCAGTACTTC
CASSFGTGGHEQYF
>TRBJ1-1|-|-|TRBV6-1
TGTGCCAGCAGTGAGACAGCTAACACTGAAGCTTTCTTT
CASSETANTEAFF
>TRBJ2-2|TRBD1|-|TRBV28
TGTGCCAGCAGTCCGGGACAGCCGCACCCTCCTAACACCGGGGAGCTGTTTTTT
CASSPGQPHPPNTGELFF
>TRBJ2-3|-|-|TRBV5-4
TGTGCCAGCAGCCATGACAGGGAGGGCACAGATACGCAGTATTTT
CASSHDREGTDTQYF
>TRBJ1-4|-|-|TRBV2
TGTGCCAGCACCGAAGGGGCCCTGGGCAATGAAAAACTGTTTTTT
CASTEGALGNEKLFF
>TRBJ2-7|-|once|TRBV12-2
TGTGCAAGTCGCTTGTCGGCCTATACTAGCGGGAGTCCCTACGAGCAGTACTTC
CASRLSAYTSGSPYEQYF
>TRBJ2-2|TRBD2|-|TRBV5-1
TGCGCCAGCAGTTTAGCTAGCGGGAAGAACACCGGGGAGCTGTTTTTT
CASSLASGKNTGELFF
>TRBJ2-3|-|-|TRBV6-1
TGTGCCAGCAGTGAAACTAGAGATACGCAGTATTTT
CASSETRDTQYF
>TRBJ2-7|TRBD1|-|TRBV10-3
TGTGCCATCAGGGGACAGATACGCTACGAGCAGTACTTC
CAIRGQIRYEQYF
>TRBJ2-2|TRBD2|-|TRBV11-2
TGTGCCAGCAGCTTCAGCGGGAGCGGGACCGGGGAGCTGTTTTTT
CASSFSGSGTGELFF
>TRBJ2-2|-|-|TRBV6-1
TGTGCCAGCAGGAGGGCAGGGAACACCGGGGAGCTGTTTTTT
CASRRAGNTGELFF
>TRBJ2-2|-|-|TRBV27
TGTGCCAGCAGCTCCCGACAGGGAGGCACCGGGGAGCTGTTTTTT
CASSSRQGGTGELFF
>TRBJ1-2|-|-|TRBV25-1
TGTGCCAGCAGTGGGCGGGAAAACTATGGCTACACCTTC
CASSGRENYGYTF
>TRBJ2-1|TRBD2|-|TRBV7-2
TGTGCCAGCAGCTCTGGACTAGCGGGGTATAATGAGCAGTTCTTC
CASSSGLAGYNEQFF
>TRBJ2-1|TRBD2|few|TRBV5-6
TGTGCCAGCAGCTTGGGGGGCGGGAGGAGCTCCTACAATGAGCAGTTCTTC
CASSLGGGRSSYNEQFF
>TRBJ2-1|-|-|TRBV5-1
TGCGCCAGCAGCTTGCTCGTTCTAGACCCCATCTCCTACAATGAGCAGTTCTTC
CASSLLVLDPISYNEQFF
>TRBJ2-3|TRBD2|once|TRBV5-1
TGCGCCAGCAGCTACGGACTAGCGAGCACAGATACGCAGTATTTT
CASSYGLASTDTQYF
>TRBJ2-2|-|once|TRBV11-2
TGTGCCAGCAGCCCGCCGGGACACTGGGACACCGGGGAGCTGTTTTTT
CASSPPGHWDTGELFF
>TRBJ1-5|TRBD1|-|TRBV5-6
TGTGCCAGCAGCGCGGACAGGGAGGGTCAGCCCCAGCATTTT
CASSADREGQPQHF